The 29 T cell receptor beta chains below all came from one sample that was sequenced in a study of T cell changes during pregnancy in multiple sclerosis. Repertoires were generated with immunoSEQ multiplex PCR, while TCRdb's copy carries only in-frame clones and drops some. The data contain fewer than 65,000 clones, around nine tenths of them singletons. This specimen was peripheral blood, taken in the first trimester of pregnancy. These receptors were taken from a female donor in good health, enrolled as a control in a pregnancy study.

This chain joins TRBV7-9 and TRBJ2-5, with 11 bases aligning to TRBD1. The V and J ends lost 8 bases and 6 bases, in that order; junction bases with no gene match: 5. The CDR3 has 13 residues. Germline loops: CDR1 SEHNR, CDR2 FQNEAQ (reference sequence). In DNA, the CDR3 is TGTGCCAGCCCGGGACAGGGGGGAAAGACCCAGTACTTC. Translation gives CASPGQGGKTQYF.

The chain is built from TRBV7-2 and TRBJ2-5, with a tentative D call TRBD2 (7 bases). This CDR3 is built from 18 residues. Germline CDR1 reads SGHTA; CDR2 reads FQGNSA. Trimming left V 3 bases short and J 5 bases short, with 25 bases between. The CDR3: CASSLRGLTGRGTETQYF. The CDR3 coding sequence is TGTGCCAGCAGCTTGCGGGGGCTTACAGGGAGGGGAACGGAGACCCAGTACTTC. Full variable domain (missing parts from reference TRBV7-2 and TRBJ2-5): GAGVSQSPSNKVTEKGKDVELRCDPISGHTALYWYRQSLGQGLEFLIYFQGNSAPDKSGLPSDRFSAERTGGSVSTLTIQRTQQEDSAVYLCASSLRGLTGRGTETQYFGPGTRLLVL.

V gene TRBV10-3 combines with J gene TRBJ1-2; a weak D match, TRBD1 (5 bases). The length of the CDR3 is 13 residues. Trimming removed 4 bases at V and 2 bases at J, with 8 bases between. The germline V gene has CDR1 ENHRY and CDR2 SYGVKD. As DNA, the CDR3 is TGTGCCATCAGTGGGGGACTGAACTATGGCTACACCTTC. It encodes CAISGGLNYGYTF.

J is TRBJ1-1 and V is TRBV6-1; TRBD1 agrees at 9 bases. CDR1 MNHNS and CDR2 SASEGT come from the germline V gene. This CDR3 spans 12 amino acids. Trimming cost V 5 bases and J 11 bases; bases outside gene matches: 6. CDR3 loop: CASSHAGTGAFF. DNA of the CDR3: TGTGCCAGCAGTCACGCAGGGACAGGGGCTTTCTTT.

This sequence joins TRBV7-2 and TRBJ2-1, with 10 bases identical to TRBD2. The V segment lost 1 base and the J segment 6 bases; nucleotides outside the gene matches: 3. The germline V gene has CDR1 SGHTA and CDR2 FQGNSA. The CDR3 runs to 15 residues. DNA for the CDR3: TGTGCCAGCAGCTTAGGGAGCGGGAGGGTCAATGAGCAGTTCTTC. As protein: CASSLGSGRVNEQFF.

The CDR3 spells CASSSVSGLESQETQYF. CDR3 sequence (DNA): TGTGCCAGCAGCTCTGTGTCGGGACTAGAGAGCCAAGAGACCCAGTACTTC. The chain joins TRBV11-1 to TRBJ2-5; TRBD2 matches 8 bases. Trimming at V came to 4 bases and at J to 1 base, leaving 11 bases not matched to a gene. The CDR3 totals 17 residues. Germline loops: CDR1 SGHAT, CDR2 FQDESV (reference sequence).

The V call is TRBV13, the J call TRBJ1-1; a possible D gene is TRBD1 (5 bases). The CDR3 length is 12 residues. V was clipped by 1 base and J by 5 bases, with 5 bases between them. Germline assignment: CDR1 PRHDT and CDR2 FYEKMQ (reference sequence). DNA of the CDR3: TGTGCCAGCAGCTTAGAGGGGACTGAAGCTTTCTTT. It encodes CASSLEGTEAFF.

The chain combines TRBV21-1 with TRBJ1-5; TRBD1 was called by the table and not checked on the DNA. TRBV21-1 is given as a pseudogene. This CDR3 has 16 amino acids. The CDR3 loop reads CASSKGDRYSNQPQHF. The CDR3 coding sequence is TGTGCCAGCAGCAAAGGGGACAGGTATAGCAATCAGCCCCAGCATTTT.

The J gene is TRBJ2-7, the V gene TRBV7-2; 12 bases agree with TRBD2. Germline CDR1 SGHTA, CDR2 FQGNSA. J gave up 4 bases and V 2 bases, and 0 bases lay outside the gene matches. The CDR3 loop spans 14 amino acids. The CDR3 protein is CASSLLAGGYEQYF. Here the CDR3 DNA reads TGTGCCAGCAGCTTACTAGCGGGAGGGTACGAGCAGTACTTC.

This clone was recorded once. The chain employs TRBV6-5 and TRBJ1-2; D is ambiguous. V was trimmed by 0 bases and J by 2 bases, leaving 13 bases between them. The length of the CDR3 is 16 residues. CDR1 and CDR2 from the germline V gene are MNHEY and SVGAGI. The DNA of the CDR3 is TGTGCCAGCAGTTACTCGATGACAAGTGCCAACTATGGCTACACCTTC. Its translation is CASSYSMTSANYGYTF.

The gene calls are TRBV7-2 and TRBJ2-7; D is perhaps TRBD1 (5 bases). CDR3 length: 14 residues. CDR1 and CDR2 (germline): SGHTA, FQGNSA. Trimming cost V 1 base and J 5 bases, with 12 bases left between them. In DNA form, the CDR3 reads TGTGCCAGCAGCTTAGTCGTCAGGGTGGACGAGCAGTACTTC. Translated: CASSLVVRVDEQYF.

V usage is TRBV30 and J usage is TRBJ2-6, with a weak D call TRBD1 (5 bases). The germline V and J ends were trimmed by 8 bases and 1 base, with 15 bases remaining between them. This CDR3 is 15 amino acids long. Germline assignment: CDR1 GTSNPN and CDR2 SVGIG (reference sequence). The CDR3 nucleotides read TGTGCCGGAAGCCTTGACAGATCTGGGGCCAACGTCCTGACTTTC. The encoded protein is CAGSLDRSGANVLTF.

V gene TRBV9 combines with J gene TRBJ1-4; D might be TRBD1 (6 bases). CDR3 size: 14 residues. V lost 4 bases, J lost 7 bases, and 14 bases lay in between. Germline V gives CDR1 SGDLS, CDR2 YYNGEE. The CDR3 DNA reads as TGTGCCAGCAGCTTCTCAGGGGCTAGTGAAAAACTGTTTTTT. Amino acid sequence: CASSFSGASEKLFF. Together with reference TRBV9 and TRBJ1-4, the CDR3 gives the full variable domain: DSGVTQTPKHLITATGQRVTLRCSPRSGDLSVYWYQQSLDQGLQFLIQYYNGEERAKGNILERFSAQQFPDLHSELNLSSLELGDSALYFCASSFSGASEKLFFGSGTQLSVL.

CDR3 loop: CASSPGTVGNQPQHF. CDR3 DNA: TGTGCCAGCAGCCCCGGGACAGTAGGCAATCAGCCCCAGCATTTT. This chain joins TRBV28 and TRBJ1-5, with 7 bases fitting TRBD1. This CDR3 spans 15 amino acids. The junction had 7 bases not matched to a gene; V was cut back by 6 bases and J by 2 bases. Germline V gene sequence: CDR1 MDHEN, CDR2 SYDVKM.

J is TRBJ1-5 and V is TRBV10-3; D is possibly TRBD1 (5 bases). Germline CDR1 is ENHRY and CDR2 is SYGVKD. V lost 0 bases and J 4 bases, leaving 10 bases between the germline ends. CDR3 length: 15 residues. In nucleotides, the CDR3 is TGTGCCATCAGTGAGTCGGCCAGGGAAAATCAGCCCCAGCATTTT. This gives the protein CAISESARENQPQHF.

The chain is built from TRBV18 and TRBJ1-5, with D perhaps matching TRBD1 (6 bases). Germline assignment: CDR1 KGHSH and CDR2 LQKENI. V was cut by 2 bases and J by 5 bases, with 10 bases left in between. The CDR3 contains 14 residues. The CDR3 nucleotides read TGTGCCAGCTCACCAGATACAGGGTATCAGCCCCAGCATTTT. Translated, it gives CASSPDTGYQPQHF.

The chain employs TRBV18 and TRBJ2-1, with D perhaps matching TRBD2 (5 bases). Germline CDR1 is KGHSH and CDR2 is LQKENI. Trimming removed 3 bases at V and 8 bases at J, with 17 bases between. CDR3 length: 15 amino acids. The CDR3 spells CASSPGSEVSDEQFF. In DNA, the CDR3 is TGTGCCAGCTCACCGGGTAGCGAGGTCTCGGATGAGCAGTTCTTC.

The rearrangement joins TRBV5-1 to TRBJ2-3, with 9 bases matching TRBD2. The germline gives CDR1 SGHRS, CDR2 YFSETQ. Losses at the gene ends were 1 base for V and 4 bases for J; bases not matched to a gene: 10. The length of the CDR3 is 17 residues. The CDR3 DNA reads TGCGCCAGCAGCTTGAACCAGCGGGGGGCCCTCCCAGATACGCAGTATTTT. Translating it yields CASSLNQRGALPDTQYF.

The J gene is TRBJ1-2, the V gene TRBV7-2; 10 bases fit TRBD1. Trimming removed 5 bases from V and 6 bases from J; junction bases left unmatched: 6. Per germline, CDR1 SGHTA and CDR2 FQGNSA. The CDR3 sequence is 14 residues long. In DNA form, the CDR3 reads TGTGCCAGCAGCCGACAGGGGGCATCGGATGGCTACACCTTC. This encodes CASSRQGASDGYTF.

The chain's CDR3 is CASSIGTGTSYEQYF. CDR3 nucleotide sequence: TGTGCCAGTAGTATAGGGACAGGGACCTCCTACGAGCAGTACTTC. V usage is TRBV19 and J usage is TRBJ2-7, with 8 bases fitting TRBD1. CDR3 length equals 15 residues. J was trimmed by 0 bases and V by 1 base; bases with no gene match: 2. The germline CDR1 and CDR2 sequences are LNHDA and SQIVND (reference sequence).

The gene calls are TRBV6-5 and TRBJ1-5, with TRBD1 matching 9 bases. The CDR3 is made up of 15 amino acids. V was pared by 6 bases and J by 4 bases, with 7 bases of the junction left unmatched. Germline assignment: CDR1 MNHEY and CDR2 SVGAGI. CDR3 residues: CASSLIQGANQPQHF. The CDR3 DNA sequence: TGTGCCAGCAGCCTAATACAGGGGGCGAATCAGCCCCAGCATTTT.

The chain carries TRBV6-1 and TRBJ2-1; 10 bases map to TRBD2. Trimming at V came to 5 bases and at J to 2 bases, leaving 3 bases not matched to a gene. Germline values: CDR1 MNHNS, CDR2 SASEGT. This CDR3 has 15 amino acids. As DNA, the CDR3 is TGTGCCAGCAGTACTAGCGGGGCCGCCTACAATGAGCAGTTCTTC. This encodes CASSTSGAAYNEQFF.

This rearrangement joins TRBV6-5 to TRBJ1-1; possibly TRBD1 for D (6 bases). CDR1 and CDR2 from the germline V gene are MNHEY and SVGAGI. The ends were cut back, 6 bases at V and 1 base at J, with 12 bases in the middle. The CDR3 has 14 residues. As DNA, the CDR3 is TGTGCCAGCAGATTAGGGGGTGGGAACACTGAAGCTTTCTTT. As protein: CASRLGGGNTEAFF.

V and J are TRBV10-3 and TRBJ2-5, with 9 positions matching TRBD1. The CDR3 is 14 residues long. V gave up 4 bases and J gave up 5 bases; unmatched junction bases: 5. In germline, CDR1 is ENHRY, CDR2 SYGVKD. CDR3 region: CAISGDRAGETQYF. The CDR3 bases are TGTGCCATCAGTGGGGACAGGGCCGGGGAGACCCAGTACTTC.

The chain employs TRBV28 and TRBJ2-2; weak D call: TRBD2 (5 bases). The CDR3 is 14 amino acids. V was pared by 2 bases and J by 1 base, with 5 bases between. Germline CDR1 and CDR2: MDHEN and SYDVKM. CDR3 in amino acids: CASSLAGNTGELFF. The CDR3 coding sequence is TGTGCCAGCAGTTTAGCGGGGAACACCGGGGAGCTGTTTTTT.

The chain combines TRBV7-7 with TRBJ2-7, with D maybe TRBD2 (5 bases). The CDR3 has 11 amino acids. Looked up from germline, CDR1 is SSHAT and CDR2 is FNYEAQ (reference sequence). This CDR3 reads CASAVSYEQYF. The CDR3 nucleotides read TGTGCTAGCGCGGTATCCTACGAGCAGTACTTC.

This clone was recorded once. The CDR3 sequence: CASSESLGASYGYTF. Written as DNA, the CDR3 is TGCGCCAGCAGTGAGTCTTTAGGGGCTAGCTATGGCTACACCTTC. The chain has TRBV10-2 and TRBJ1-2, with D perhaps matching TRBD1 (5 bases). The CDR3 runs to 15 residues. Germline CDR1 and CDR2: WSHSY and SAAADI. V lost 0 bases and J 4 bases, leaving 12 bases between the germline ends.

The chain combines TRBV30 with TRBJ1-1; no reliable D call. CDR3 size: 13 residues. CDR1 is GTSNPN, CDR2 SVGIG, per germline (reference sequence). V was cut by 4 bases and J by 5 bases, with 14 bases left in between. CDR3 nucleotides: TGTGCCTGGACGGTGGGAGGAGGGACTGAAGCTTTCTTT. It specifies CAWTVGGGTEAFF. The variable domain in full, with the rest retrieved from reference TRBV30 and TRBJ1-1, is SQTIHQWPATLVQPVGSPLSLECTVEGTSNPNLYWYRQAAGRGLQLLFYSVGIGQISSEVPQNLSASRPQDRQFILSSKKLLLSDSGFYLCAWTVGGGTEAFFGQGTRLTVV.

V and J are TRBV18 and TRBJ1-1; 7 bases map to TRBD1. V was clipped by 3 bases and J by 0 bases; unmatched bases: 4. From germline, CDR1 is KGHSH and CDR2 LQKENI. This CDR3 comprises 15 residues. The DNA of the CDR3 is TGTGCCAGCTCACCCACAGGGGACGTGAACACTGAAGCTTTCTTT. Protein: CASSPTGDVNTEAFF.